A selection of T cell receptor beta chains follows, all from one sample in a study of graft-versus-host responses after intestinal transplantation. No cognate antigen is known for these TCRs. Clones were read by immunoSEQ multiplex PCR, and TCRdb kept only the in-frame ones, dropping some. The table includes tens of thousands of clones, about 90% detected once. This specimen was unstimulated CD8+ T cells sorted from spleen or lymph node cells, taken before intestinal transplant. Receptors were obtained from a human donor who received an intestinal transplant. Both conserved end residues are part of each CDR3. Fields, in order: V gene, J gene, clone size, D gene, CDR3 DNA, CDR3 protein. D genes are given only for firm matches. Expanded clones are given a class, and other clones once, few, many or no size at all.

>TRBV4-1|TRBJ1-1|.|TRBD1
TGCGCCAGCAGCCAACAGACAGGGGGATGGACTGAAGCTTTCTTT
CASSQQTGGWTEAFF
>TRBV7-2|TRBJ2-3|.|.
TGTGCCAGCAGCCCTCATCAGGGCAGGGTCTGGGGCACAGATACGCAGTATTTT
CASSPHQGRVWGTDTQYF
>TRBV19|TRBJ2-7|.|.
TGTGCCAGTAGTCAATTTTCCGGGGATGGCGAGCAGTACTTC
CASSQFSGDGEQYF
>TRBV19|TRBJ1-1|.|TRBD1
TGTGCCAGTAGCCTCCAGGGGGCTAACACTGAAGCTTTCTTT
CASSLQGANTEAFF
>TRBV4-1|TRBJ2-5|.|TRBD1
TGCGCCAGCAGCGAAGAGACAGGGGCGTGGGAGACCCAGTACTTC
CASSEETGAWETQYF
>TRBV5-6|TRBJ2-7|.|.
TGTGCCAGCACCCGGGGGAACGAGCAGTACTTC
CASTRGNEQYF
>TRBV27|TRBJ1-1|once|TRBD1
TGTGCCAGCAGTTTAACAGGGGTCGGGCCTGAAGCTTTCTTT
CASSLTGVGPEAFF
>TRBV5-6|TRBJ2-5|.|TRBD1
TGTGCCAGCAGCACCGGGACAGAGCCTAAAGAGACCCAGTACTTC
CASSTGTEPKETQYF
>TRBV19|TRBJ2-7|.|.
TGTGCCAGTAGTCCTCGGGGGGGACAGAGACCCTACGAGCAGTACTTC
CASSPRGGQRPYEQYF
>TRBV5-1|TRBJ2-5|.|.
TGCGCCAGCAGCCAGACAGATAATCAAGAGACCCAGTACTTC
CASSQTDNQETQYF
>TRBV7-3|TRBJ2-2|.|.
TGTGCCAGCAGCTCCGGGGGGAACACCGGGGAGCTGTTTTTT
CASSSGGNTGELFF
>TRBV7-9|TRBJ1-3|.|.
TGTGCCAGCAGCGCACCTGGGGGGTCAGGAAACACCATATATTTT
CASSAPGGSGNTIYF
>TRBV4-1|TRBJ2-5|.|TRBD1
TGCGCCAGCAGCAATGACAGGGGGTTCCCTTCAGCGGCCCAGTACTTC
CASSNDRGFPSAAQYF
>TRBV9|TRBJ1-4|.|.
TGTGCCAGCAGCGTAGGGGCTGCAACTAATGAAAAACTGTTTTTT
CASSVGAATNEKLFF
>TRBV27|TRBJ2-7|.|.
TGTGCCAGCAGTTTATCGATGGCGGGGATGTACTACGAGCAGTACTTC
CASSLSMAGMYYEQYF
>TRBV7-9|TRBJ2-7|.|TRBD2
TGTGCCAGCAGCCCACTAGCCAAACTAGCGGGGCTCGAGCAGTACTTC
CASSPLAKLAGLEQYF
>TRBV2|TRBJ1-2|.|.
TGTGCCAGCTTTCCTCAGGGTCGGCACTATGGCTACACCTTC
CASFPQGRHYGYTF
>TRBV10-1|TRBJ2-1|.|TRBD2
TGCGCCAGCAGTCTCGGACTAGCGGGGGGGGGTGAGCAGTTCTTC
CASSLGLAGGGEQFF
>TRBV7-9|TRBJ2-5|.|TRBD1
TGTGCCAGCAGCCTCGGGACAGAAGAGACCCAGTACTTC
CASSLGTEETQYF
>TRBV29-1|TRBJ2-1|.|.
TGCAGCGTTGAGTCGGAGACAGGCAGCTCCTACAATGAGCAGTTCTTC
CSVESETGSSYNEQFF
>TRBV9|TRBJ1-1|.|TRBD1
TGTGCCAGCAGCACCCGGGACAGACCGAACACTGAAGCTTTCTTT
CASSTRDRPNTEAFF
>TRBV27|TRBJ2-2|.|TRBD2
TGTGCCAGCAGTTCCCCCGTCGTAGCGGGGGGGCCCGGGGAGCTGTTTTTT
CASSSPVVAGGPGELFF
>TRBV6-1|TRBJ2-1|.|TRBD2
TGTGCCAGCAGCCTCACTAGCGGGGGTCGTGAGCAGTTCTTC
CASSLTSGGREQFF
>TRBV4-1|TRBJ1-1|.|.
TGCGCCAGCAGCCAAGAACCGGGGGTGGATACTGAAGCTTTCTTT
CASSQEPGVDTEAFF
>TRBV6-1|TRBJ2-2|.|.
TGTGCCAGCCCCGTGAATTCGGGTGGAACCGGGGAGCTGTTTTTT
CASPVNSGGTGELFF
>TRBV13|TRBJ2-7|once|TRBD1
TGTGCCAGCAGCTTGGGACAGAAGAATTACGAGCAGTACTTC
CASSLGQKNYEQYF
>TRBV18|TRBJ2-1|.|.
TGTGCCAGCCAACTCAGGGATGAGCAGTTCTTC
CASQLRDEQFF
>TRBV6-1|TRBJ2-5|.|.
TGTGCCGGCGGGGAGACCCAGTACTTC
CAGGETQYF
>TRBV6-5|TRBJ2-1|.|TRBD2
TGTGCCAGCAGTTACTCGAGTGGGGGGGATGAGCAGTTCTTC
CASSYSSGGDEQFF
>TRBV2|TRBJ1-2|.|.
TGTGCCAGCGTACAGCCAAACTATGGCTACACCTTC
CASVQPNYGYTF
>TRBV2|TRBJ2-1|.|TRBD2
TGTGCCAGCAGTGAAGGGACTAGCGGGAGTTACAATGAGCAGTTCTTC
CASSEGTSGSYNEQFF
>TRBV27|TRBJ2-3|.|.
TGTGCCAGCAGTTTATGGGCCACAGATACGCAGTATTTT
CASSLWATDTQYF
>TRBV7-2|TRBJ2-1|.|TRBD2
TGTGCCAGCAGCCGACTAGCGGGGGGGAACAATGAGCAGTTCTTC
CASSRLAGGNNEQFF
>TRBV7-3|TRBJ2-3|.|TRBD2
TGTGCCAGCAGCTCGGGGACTAGCGGACTCACAGATACGCAGTATTTT
CASSSGTSGLTDTQYF
>TRBV9|TRBJ2-5|once|TRBD1
TGTGCCAGCAGCGTTCGGGGACAGGGGGCGGGGGAGACCCAGTACTTC
CASSVRGQGAGETQYF
>TRBV4-2|TRBJ2-7|.|TRBD2
TGTGCCAGCAGGTCACTAGCGGGGGGGCCTCGCGACGAGCAGTACTTC
CASRSLAGGPRDEQYF
>TRBV30|TRBJ1-1|.|.
TGTGCCTGGAGTGTAGACCGGGGGGACGAAGCTTTCTTT
CAWSVDRGDEAFF
>TRBV13|TRBJ2-7|.|.
TGTGCCAGCAGCGGACAAACAGGGAGCTCCTACGAGCAGTACTTC
CASSGQTGSSYEQYF
>TRBV11-2|TRBJ2-3|.|.
TGTGCCAGCACCCCGGCAGGGGTCGCTAGCACAGATACGCAGTATTTT
CASTPAGVASTDTQYF
>TRBV27|TRBJ1-1|few|.
TGTGCCAGCAGTCATAACACTGAAGCTTTCTTT
CASSHNTEAFF
>TRBV11-2|TRBJ1-5|.|.
TGTGCCAGCAGCCCCCGCGAGGCTAATCAGCCCCAGCATTTT
CASSPREANQPQHF
>TRBV5-4|TRBJ2-5|.|.
TGTGCCAGCAGCTTGGTGGAGGAAGAGACCCAGTACTTC
CASSLVEEETQYF
>TRBV19|TRBJ1-1|.|.
TGTGCCAGTAGTATCGGGATAACTGAAGCTTTCTTT
CASSIGITEAFF
>TRBV11-2|TRBJ1-1|.|.
TGTGCCAGCCCACCGGAGGGGAACACTGAAGCTTTCTTT
CASPPEGNTEAFF
>TRBV7-9|TRBJ2-3|once|.
TGTGCCAGCAGCACCACGCTAGGGGGAGTTGGTACGCAGTATTTT
CASSTTLGGVGTQYF
>TRBV7-3|TRBJ2-1|once|TRBD2
TGTGCCAGCAGCTTAGATAGCGGGGGGTACAATGAGCAGTTCTTC
CASSLDSGGYNEQFF
>TRBV5-4|TRBJ1-2|.|.
TGTGCCAGCAGCTTGGCCGGGGAGGATTATGGCTACACCTTC
CASSLAGEDYGYTF
>TRBV6-5|TRBJ2-3|.|TRBD2
TGTGCCAGCAGTTACTCGGTAGCGGGGGGGCTAGATACGCAGTATTTT
CASSYSVAGGLDTQYF
>TRBV15|TRBJ2-4|once|.
TGTGCCACGGAAGGGGTGGGCAGGGGAGCCAAAAACATTCAGTACTTC
CATEGVGRGAKNIQYF
>TRBV13|TRBJ1-6|.|.
TGTGCCAGCAGCTTATACAGGAGACATTCACCCCTCCACTTT
CASSLYRRHSPLHF
>TRBV19|TRBJ1-2|.|.
TGTGCCAGTAGTGAATGGGCTCGGACAGATGATGGCTACACCTTC
CASSEWARTDDGYTF
>TRBV11-2|TRBJ1-2|.|.
TGTGCCAGCAGCCCCCGAGGTACATCGTACGCTTTGGTTCATGGCTACACCTTC
CASSPRGTSYALVHGYTF
>TRBV4-1|TRBJ2-5|.|.
TGCGCCAGCAGCCCCGTGATGGACAGCCAAGAGACCCAGTACTTC
CASSPVMDSQETQYF